Shown below are 26 T cell receptor beta chains from a single sample sequenced in a study of T cell changes during pregnancy in multiple sclerosis. The table came from immunoSEQ multiplex PCR; TCRdb's copy has only in-frame clones and leaves some out. The repertoire includes about 110,000 clones, less than 95% of them detected once, and less than 2% sits in the top ten. Source: peripheral blood, taken before pregnancy. All receptors come from a female donor with multiple sclerosis, enrolled in a pregnancy study.

The genes are TRBV11-2 and TRBJ2-6, with TRBD1 identical over 7 bases. The CDR3 runs 15 residues. From germline, CDR1 is SGHAT and CDR2 FQNNGV. The J segment lost 0 bases and the V segment lost 5 bases, leaving 1 base of the junction unmatched. As DNA, the CDR3 is TGTGCCAGCAGCGCAGGGGGCTCTGGGGCCAACGTCCTGACTTTC. Translating it yields CASSAGGSGANVLTF.

The chain is built from TRBV28 and TRBJ1-2; 9 bases line up with TRBD1. J was trimmed by 8 bases and V by 6 bases; bases with no gene match: 10. The CDR3 is 14 residues long. The V gene's germline CDR1 is MDHEN and CDR2 SYDVKM. The CDR3 coding sequence is TGTGCCAGCAGACCCACAGGGGGCGCGGGGGGCTACACCTTC. It specifies CASRPTGGAGGYTF.

The chain couples TRBV5-8 to TRBJ2-1; no clear D gene. Germline assignment: CDR1 SGHTS and CDR2 YDEGEE. The CDR3 runs to 17 residues. Trimming removed 3 bases from V and 9 bases from J, with 25 bases in between. The DNA for the CDR3 is TGTGCCAGCAGCTCCGGCTCGTCCTCGAACAGTCACGGTGAGCAGTTCTTC. Protein sequence: CASSSGSSSNSHGEQFF.

This clone was seen only once. J is TRBJ2-1 and V is TRBV9, with D maybe TRBD2 (6 bases). Trimming took off 0 bases at V and 5 bases at J, with 18 bases between the two ends. Germline V gene data show CDR1 as SGDLS and CDR2 as YYNGEE. This CDR3 is 17 amino acids long. The CDR3 sequence is CASSVGPPTSPDNEQFF. The DNA of the CDR3 is TGTGCCAGCAGCGTAGGCCCCCCAACTAGCCCGGACAATGAGCAGTTCTTC.

The CDR3 region has the DNA TGTGCCAGCAGCGCCGACAGGACCTACACAGATACGCAGTATTTT. It translates to CASSADRTYTDTQYF. The chain links TRBV7-3 to TRBJ2-3, with D possibly TRBD1 on 6 matching bases. CDR1 is SGHTA and CDR2 is FQGTGA in the germline V gene. The CDR3 extends over 15 amino acids. Trimming took off 5 bases at V and 2 bases at J, with 14 bases between the two ends.

This clone came up once. This chain joins TRBV4-1 and TRBJ2-1, with 7 bases that match TRBD1. Trimming at V came to 4 bases and at J to 9 bases, leaving 6 bases not matched to a gene. CDR1 is MGHRA, CDR2 YSYEKL, per germline. CDR3 length: 13 amino acids. The CDR3 region has the DNA TGCGCCAGCAGCCCGGGACAGTCGTTTGAGCAGTTCTTC. As protein: CASSPGQSFEQFF.

The genes are TRBV15 and TRBJ2-3; 7 nucleotides line up with TRBD2. Trimming cost V 8 bases and J 5 bases; bases outside gene matches: 13. Germline V gives CDR1 LNHNV, CDR2 YYDKDF (reference sequence). CDR3 length equals 15 residues. CDR3 bases: TGTGCCACCGCAAGCGGGGTAACGGTAGTAGATACGCAGTATTTT. Translated, it gives CATASGVTVVDTQYF.

The chain joins TRBV5-4 to TRBJ2-6; 9 bases map to TRBD1. CDR1 and CDR2 from the germline V gene are SGHNT and YYREEE (reference sequence). The V and J ends lost 1 base and 0 bases, in that order; junction bases with no gene match: 8. This CDR3 has 19 amino acids. Written as DNA, the CDR3 is TGTGCCAGCAGCTTGCCCCCCCGGGACAGGGACTCTGGGGCCAACGTCCTGACTTTC. It is translated as CASSLPPRDRDSGANVLTF.

The chain recombines TRBV28 with TRBJ2-7; tentatively, D is TRBD2 (6 bases). CDR1 and CDR2 from the germline V gene are MDHEN and SYDVKM. This CDR3 spans 13 amino acids. V was clipped by 7 bases and J by 6 bases, with 16 bases between them. In DNA form, the CDR3 reads TGTGCCAGCATCTTGGAGGGAACCTGCGAGCAGTACTTC. This translates into CASILEGTCEQYF.

This clone was seen a single time. The V and J genes are TRBV6-5 and TRBJ2-2; 9 positions match TRBD1. Germline trimming cut 5 bases from V and 7 bases from J; bases unmatched to any gene: 5. The CDR3 totals 14 residues. CDR1 is MNHEY and CDR2 is SVGAGI in the germline V gene. Here the CDR3 reads CASSPGQGIGELFF. The CDR3 region has the DNA TGTGCCAGCAGTCCGGGACAGGGCATCGGGGAGCTGTTTTTT.

This chain connects TRBV6-1 to TRBJ2-5; maybe TRBD2 (6 bases). Germline CDR1 and CDR2: MNHNS and SASEGT. The CDR3 covers 11 residues. With 7 bases removed from V and 11 bases from J, the gap between germline ends came to 14 bases. The chain's CDR3 is CASIADRVQYF. Here the CDR3 DNA reads TGTGCCAGCATAGCGGACCGCGTTCAGTACTTC.

The chain recombines TRBV2 with TRBJ2-3; maybe TRBD2 (6 bases). This CDR3 spans 14 amino acids. V dropped 3 bases and J dropped 2 bases, with 9 bases sitting between them. Per the germline V gene, CDR1 is SNHLY and CDR2 is FYNNEI. In nucleotides, the CDR3 is TGTGCCAGCAGTGAGTGGGGGGTCACAGATACGCAGTATTTT. It yields the protein CASSEWGVTDTQYF. The full variable domain, rest sourced from reference TRBV2 and TRBJ2-3, is EPEVTQTPSHQVTQMGQEVILRCVPISNHLYFYWYRQILGQKVEFLVSFYNNEISEKSEIFDDQFSVERPDGSNFTLKIRSTKLEDSAMYFCASSEWGVTDTQYFGPGTRLTVL.

This chain uses TRBV14 with TRBJ1-1, with TRBD1 identical over 7 bases. The germline V gene encodes CDR1 SGHDN and CDR2 FVKESK. Germline trimming cut 0 bases from V and 1 base from J; bases unmatched to any gene: 5. CDR3 length: 16 residues. The CDR3 DNA follows: TGTGCCAGCAGCCAAGATCTTGGGACAGAGAACACTGAAGCTTTCTTT. It specifies CASSQDLGTENTEAFF.

In this sample, this clone turned up once. This chain joins TRBV9 and TRBJ2-2; a weak D match, TRBD2 (5 bases). The CDR3 extends over 15 amino acids. CDR1 SGDLS and CDR2 YYNGEE come from the germline V gene. V gave up 3 bases and J gave up 1 base, with 10 bases separating them. CDR3 amino acids: CASSERLGNTGELFF. The CDR3 DNA reads TGTGCCAGCAGCGAGCGGTTGGGGAACACCGGGGAGCTGTTTTTT. Combining the CDR3 with reference TRBV9 and TRBJ2-2 gives the whole variable domain DSGVTQTPKHLITATGQRVTLRCSPRSGDLSVYWYQQSLDQGLQFLIQYYNGEERAKGNILERFSAQQFPDLHSELNLSSLELGDSALYFCASSERLGNTGELFFGEGSRLTVL.

The V call is TRBV7-9, the J call TRBJ1-1, with D unclear. The CDR3 runs 15 residues. V was cut by 4 bases and J by 0 bases, with 12 bases left in between. Germline V gives CDR1 SEHNR, CDR2 FQNEAQ (reference sequence). CDR3 amino acids: CASSSPRVVNTEAFF. Here the CDR3 DNA reads TGTGCCAGCAGCTCCCCGAGGGTGGTGAACACTGAAGCTTTCTTT.

This chain connects TRBV5-6 to TRBJ2-7; 8 nucleotides align to TRBD1. V shed 0 bases, J shed 5 bases, and the junction held 7 bases outside the gene matches. This CDR3 is built from 15 residues. Germline values: CDR1 SGHDT, CDR2 YYEEEE. DNA of the CDR3: TGTGCCAGCAGCTTGGTTTCAGGACAGGGCCACGAGCAGTACTTC. Protein: CASSLVSGQGHEQYF.

The chain has TRBV9 and TRBJ2-1; 13 bases are shared with TRBD2. The V gene's germline CDR1 is SGDLS and CDR2 YYNGEE. The length of the CDR3 is 20 residues. V lost 0 bases, J lost 1 base, and 10 bases stayed unmatched. The DNA of the CDR3 is TGTGCCAGCAGCGTAGGCCACCCGGGACTAGCGGGGCCTTCCTACAATGAGCAGTTCTTC. This translates into CASSVGHPGLAGPSYNEQFF.

This sequence joins TRBV2 and TRBJ1-6; no clear D gene. Germline loops: CDR1 SNHLY, CDR2 FYNNEI. The V end lost 6 bases, the J end lost 8 bases, and 17 bases lay between the germline ends. CDR3 length equals 15 residues. The CDR3 region has the DNA TGTGCCAGCAGGGCCCAGGAGGTTGCGTATTCACCCCTCCACTTT. This gives the protein CASRAQEVAYSPLHF.

The V and J genes are TRBV10-1 and TRBJ2-3; 11 positions agree with TRBD1. The germline gives CDR1 WNHNN, CDR2 SYGVQD (reference sequence). CDR3 size: 15 residues. V shed 6 bases, J shed 2 bases, and the junction held 4 bases outside the gene matches. The chain's CDR3 is CASSRTGGDTDTQYF. The CDR3 bases are TGCGCCAGCAGCCGGACAGGGGGCGACACAGATACGCAGTATTTT.

This clone has a handful of counts. This chain joins TRBV7-9 and TRBJ2-3; no firm D call. Between the trimmed V and J ends, which lost 5 bases and 5 bases, there was a span of 14 bases. Germline V lookup: CDR1 SEHNR, CDR2 FQNEAQ (reference sequence). This CDR3 contains 14 residues. This CDR3 reads CASSRDPRGDTQYF. The CDR3 DNA follows: TGTGCCAGCAGCCGAGACCCCCGAGGAGATACGCAGTATTTT.

The rearrangement joins TRBV9 to TRBJ1-4, with 10 bases fitting TRBD1. Per the germline V gene, CDR1 is SGDLS and CDR2 is YYNGEE. With 2 bases clipped from V and 10 bases from J, the junction kept 5 bases outside the gene matches. The CDR3 is 14 residues long. DNA for the CDR3: TGTGCCAGCAGCGTCGGGACAGGGGTAGGAAAACTGTTTTTT. Translating gives CASSVGTGVGKLFF.

This clone was found once. The rearrangement uses TRBV19 and TRBJ2-3; 7 bases map to TRBD2. From germline, CDR1 is LNHDA and CDR2 SQIVND (reference sequence). There are 12 residues in the CDR3. The ends lost 10 bases at V and 3 bases at J; junction bases unmatched: 4. DNA of the CDR3: TGTGCCACATGGGAGGGTACAGATACGCAGTATTTT. The encoded protein is CATWEGTDTQYF.

The chain links TRBV4-1 to TRBJ2-3; unclear D gene. CDR3 length: 16 amino acids. Per the germline V gene, CDR1 is MGHRA and CDR2 is YSYEKL. Trimming left V 0 bases short and J 1 base short, with 11 bases between. CDR3 residues: CASSQDPTGGTDTQYF. CDR3 DNA sequence: TGCGCCAGCAGCCAAGATCCGACTGGCGGCACAGATACGCAGTATTTT.

V is TRBV6-1 and J is TRBJ2-7; D possibly corresponds to TRBD2 (6 bases). Germline assignment: CDR1 MNHNS and CDR2 SASEGT. The CDR3 loop spans 14 amino acids. With 7 bases removed from V and 4 bases from J, the gap between germline ends came to 17 bases. As DNA, the CDR3 is TGTGCCAGCACCCCCGGGGGTAGTAGTTACGAGCAGTACTTC. It specifies CASTPGGSSYEQYF.

Written as DNA, the CDR3 is TGCGCCAGCAGCCAAGGGACAGGTCCGTCCTACGAGCAGTACTTC. It translates to CASSQGTGPSYEQYF. This chain uses TRBV4-1 with TRBJ2-7; 7 nucleotides match TRBD1. V trimming: 1 base; J trimming: 1 base; junction bases outside the gene matches: 4. Germline CDR1 reads MGHRA; CDR2 reads YSYEKL. The length of the CDR3 is 15 residues.

The chain couples TRBV5-4 to TRBJ2-6; D is possibly TRBD2 (6 bases). The CDR3 extends over 17 amino acids. Germline CDR1 reads SGHNT; CDR2 reads YYREEE (reference sequence). The V end was cut by 4 bases, the J end by 3 bases, with 17 bases between. CDR3 in amino acids: CASSLTTRAGGANVLTF. The CDR3 DNA reads TGTGCCAGCAGCCTCACGACCCGAGCGGGTGGGGCCAACGTCCTGACTTTC.